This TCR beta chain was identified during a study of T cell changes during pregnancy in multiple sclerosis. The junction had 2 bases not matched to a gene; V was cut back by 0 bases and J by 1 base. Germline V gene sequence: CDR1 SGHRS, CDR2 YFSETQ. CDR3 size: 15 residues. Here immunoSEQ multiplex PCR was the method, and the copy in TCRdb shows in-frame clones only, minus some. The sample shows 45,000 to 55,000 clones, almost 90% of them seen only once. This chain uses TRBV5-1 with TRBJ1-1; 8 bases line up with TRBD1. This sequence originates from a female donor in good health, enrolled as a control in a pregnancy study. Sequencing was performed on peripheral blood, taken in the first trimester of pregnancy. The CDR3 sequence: CASSLVTGGNTEAFF. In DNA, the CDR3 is TGCGCCAGCAGCTTGGTTACAGGGGGGAACACTGAAGCTTTCTTT.